This TCR beta chain originates from a study of T cell responses to AZD1222 COVID-19 vaccine. The germline gives CDR1 GTSNPN, CDR2 SVGIG (reference sequence). The CDR3 totals 15 residues. J was trimmed by 3 bases and V by 2 bases; bases with no gene match: 8. Using immunoSEQ multiplex PCR, the repertoire was profiled, and TCRdb retains in-frame clones only, with some absent. The sample shows roughly 87,000 clones, 70% to 90% of them seen only once. Sequencing was performed on peripheral blood, taken 28 days after the second AZD1222 dose. The chain carries TRBV30 and TRBJ1-2, with 8 bases lining up with TRBD1. The receptor comes from an adult who received the AZD1222 COVID-19 vaccine. The CDR3 loop is CAWSLPRQGHYGYTF. The CDR3 bases are TGTGCCTGGAGTCTTCCTCGACAGGGGCACTATGGCTACACCTTC.